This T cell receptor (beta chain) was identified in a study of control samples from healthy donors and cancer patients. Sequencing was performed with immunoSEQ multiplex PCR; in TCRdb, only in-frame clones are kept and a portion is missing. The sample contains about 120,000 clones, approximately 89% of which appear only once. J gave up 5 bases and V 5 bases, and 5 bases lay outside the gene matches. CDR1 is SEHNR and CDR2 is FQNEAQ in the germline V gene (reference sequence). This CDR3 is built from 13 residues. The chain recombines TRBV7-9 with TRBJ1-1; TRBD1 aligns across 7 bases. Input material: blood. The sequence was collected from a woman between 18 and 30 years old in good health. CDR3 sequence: CASSLQGRTEAFF. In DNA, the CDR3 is TGTGCCAGCAGCCTACAGGGGCGAACTGAAGCTTTCTTT.